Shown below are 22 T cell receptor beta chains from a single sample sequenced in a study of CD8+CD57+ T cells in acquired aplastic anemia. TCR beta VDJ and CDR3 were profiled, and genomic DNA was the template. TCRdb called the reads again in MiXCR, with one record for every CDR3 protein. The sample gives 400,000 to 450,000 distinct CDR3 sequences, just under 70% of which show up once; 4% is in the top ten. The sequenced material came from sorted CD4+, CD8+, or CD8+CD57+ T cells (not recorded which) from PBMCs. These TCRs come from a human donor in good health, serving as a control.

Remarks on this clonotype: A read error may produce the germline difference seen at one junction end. The CDR3 here is CASTLTGGDTRLF. CDR3 DNA: TGTGCCAGCACTTTAACGGGCGGTGACACCCGGTTGTTT. The chain employs TRBV7-7 and TRBJ1-4, with unresolved D. In germline, CDR1 is SSHAT, CDR2 FNYEAQ (reference sequence). This CDR3 is built from 13 residues. The entire variable domain, with the rest obtained from reference TRBV7-7 and TRBJ1-4, is as follows: GAGVSQSPRYKVTKRGQDVTLRCDPISSHATLYWYQQALGQGPEFLTYFNYEAQPDKSGLPSDRFSAERPEGSISTLTIQRTEQRDSAMYRCASTLTGGDTRLFGSGTQLSVL.

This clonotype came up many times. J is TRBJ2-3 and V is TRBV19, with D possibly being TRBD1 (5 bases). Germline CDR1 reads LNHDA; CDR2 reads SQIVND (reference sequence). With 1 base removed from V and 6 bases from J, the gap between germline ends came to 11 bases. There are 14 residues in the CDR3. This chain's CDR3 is CASSIVLQEDTQYF. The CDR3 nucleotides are TGTGCCAGTAGTATAGTCCTACAGGAGGATACGCAGTATTTT. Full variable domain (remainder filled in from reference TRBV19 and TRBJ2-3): DGGITQSPKYLFRKEGQNVTLSCEQNLNHDAMYWYRQDPGQGLRLIYYSQIVNDFQKGDIAEGYSVSREKKESFPLTVTSAQKNPTAFYLCASSIVLQEDTQYFGPGTRLTVL.

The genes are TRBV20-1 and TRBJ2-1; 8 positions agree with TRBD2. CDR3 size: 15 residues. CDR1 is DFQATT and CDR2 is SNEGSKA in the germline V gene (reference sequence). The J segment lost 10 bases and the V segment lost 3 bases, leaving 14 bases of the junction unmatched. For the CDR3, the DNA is TGCAGTGCTAGTGCGACTAGCGCCGGGATTTGGGAGCAGTTCTTC. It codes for CSASATSAGIWEQFF.

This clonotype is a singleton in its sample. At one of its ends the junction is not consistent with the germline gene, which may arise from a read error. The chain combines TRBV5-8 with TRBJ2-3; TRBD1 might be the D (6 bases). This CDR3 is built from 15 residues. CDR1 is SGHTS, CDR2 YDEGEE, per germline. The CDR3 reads CASSSHDRSTGTQYF. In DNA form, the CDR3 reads TGTGCCAGCAGCTCACACGACAGGAGCACAGGTACGCAGTATTTT.

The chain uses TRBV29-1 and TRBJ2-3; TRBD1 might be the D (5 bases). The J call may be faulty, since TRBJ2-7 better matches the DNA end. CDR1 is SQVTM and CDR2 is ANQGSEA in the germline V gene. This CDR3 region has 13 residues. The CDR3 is CSAADTSTYEQYF. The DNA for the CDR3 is TGCAGCGCTGCGGACACCTCCACCTACGAGCAGTACTTC.

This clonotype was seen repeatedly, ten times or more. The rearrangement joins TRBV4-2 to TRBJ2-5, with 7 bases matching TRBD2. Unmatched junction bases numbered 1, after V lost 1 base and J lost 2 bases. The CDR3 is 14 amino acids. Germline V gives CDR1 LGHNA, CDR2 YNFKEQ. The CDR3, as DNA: TGTGCCAGCAGCCAAGGGACTAGACAAGAGACCCAGTACTTC. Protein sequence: CASSQGTRQETQYF.

The CDR3 sequence: CASSTRQGGYF. The CDR3 DNA reads TGCGCCAGCAGCACAAGACAGGGAGGGTACTTC. The chain couples TRBV5-1 to TRBJ2-7; maybe TRBD1 (7 bases). CDR3 length: 11 residues. Trimming removed 4 bases from V and 12 bases from J, with 14 bases in between. Germline CDR1 is SGHRS and CDR2 is YFSETQ.

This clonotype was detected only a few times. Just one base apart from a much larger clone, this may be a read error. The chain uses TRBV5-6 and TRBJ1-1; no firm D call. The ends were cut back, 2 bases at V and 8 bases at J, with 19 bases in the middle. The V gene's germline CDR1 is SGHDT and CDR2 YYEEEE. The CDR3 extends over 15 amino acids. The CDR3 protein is CASSFASGGLREAFF. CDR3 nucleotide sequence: TGTGCCAGCAGCTTTGCGAGCGGAGGGTTAAGAGAAGCTTTCTTT.

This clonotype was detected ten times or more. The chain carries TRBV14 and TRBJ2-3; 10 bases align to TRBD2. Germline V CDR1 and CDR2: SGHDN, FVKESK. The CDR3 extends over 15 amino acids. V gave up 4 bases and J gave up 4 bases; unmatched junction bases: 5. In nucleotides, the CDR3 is TGTGCCAGCAGCCCGGCCAGCGGGGGGGCAGATACGCAGTATTTT. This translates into CASSPASGGADTQYF. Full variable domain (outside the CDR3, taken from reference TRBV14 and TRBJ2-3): EAGVTQFPSHSVIEKGQTVTLRCDPISGHDNLYWYRRVMGKEIKFLLHFVKESKQDESGMPNNRFLAERTGGTYSTLKVQPAELEDSGVYFCASSPASGGADTQYFGPGTRLTVL.

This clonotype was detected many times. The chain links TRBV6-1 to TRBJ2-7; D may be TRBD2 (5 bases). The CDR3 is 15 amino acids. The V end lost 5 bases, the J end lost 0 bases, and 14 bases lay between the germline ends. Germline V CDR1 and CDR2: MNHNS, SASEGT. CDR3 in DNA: TGTGCCAGCAGTACCGTGGCGGGCACCTCCTACGAGCAGTACTTC. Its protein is CASSTVAGTSYEQYF.

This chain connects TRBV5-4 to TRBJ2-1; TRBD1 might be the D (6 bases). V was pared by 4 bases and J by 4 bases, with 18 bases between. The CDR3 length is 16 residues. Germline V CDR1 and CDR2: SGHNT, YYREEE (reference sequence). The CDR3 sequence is CASSALTGQSYNEQFF. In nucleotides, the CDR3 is TGTGCCAGCAGCGCACTTACCGGACAGTCTTACAATGAGCAGTTCTTC.

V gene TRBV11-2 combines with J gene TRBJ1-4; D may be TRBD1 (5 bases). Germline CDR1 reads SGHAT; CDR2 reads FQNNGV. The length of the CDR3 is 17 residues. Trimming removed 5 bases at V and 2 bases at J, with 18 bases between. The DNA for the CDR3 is TGTGCCAGCAGCCAGTCCCGGGGGGGGTTGACTAATGAAAAACTGTTTTTT. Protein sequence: CASSQSRGGLTNEKLFF. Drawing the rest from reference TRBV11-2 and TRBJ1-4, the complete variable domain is EAGVAQSPRYKIIEKRQSVAFWCNPISGHATLYWYQQILGQGPKLLIQFQNNGVVDDSQLPKDRFSAERLKGVDSTLKIQPAKLEDSAVYLCASSQSRGGLTNEKLFFGSGTQLSVL.

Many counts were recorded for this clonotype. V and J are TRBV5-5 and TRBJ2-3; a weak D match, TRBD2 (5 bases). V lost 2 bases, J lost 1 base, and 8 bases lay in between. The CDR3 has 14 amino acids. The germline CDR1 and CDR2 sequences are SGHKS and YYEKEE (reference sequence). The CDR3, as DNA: TGTGCCAGCAGCTTCTACGGGGGCACAGATACGCAGTATTTT. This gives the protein CASSFYGGTDTQYF.

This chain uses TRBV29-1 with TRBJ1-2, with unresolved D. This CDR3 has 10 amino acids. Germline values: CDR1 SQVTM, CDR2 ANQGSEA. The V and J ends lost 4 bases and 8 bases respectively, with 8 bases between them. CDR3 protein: CSVVGKGYTF. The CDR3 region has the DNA TGCAGCGTTGTAGGGAAAGGCTACACCTTC.

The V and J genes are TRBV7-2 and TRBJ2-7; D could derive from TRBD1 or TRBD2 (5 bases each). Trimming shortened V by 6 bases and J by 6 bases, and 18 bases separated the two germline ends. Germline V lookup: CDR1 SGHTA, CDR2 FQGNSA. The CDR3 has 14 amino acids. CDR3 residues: CASRLDTQGSEQYF. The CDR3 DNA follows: TGTGCCAGCAGACTAGATACGCAGGGATCCGAGCAGTACTTC. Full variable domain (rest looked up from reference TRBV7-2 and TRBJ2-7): GAGVSQSPSNKVTEKGKDVELRCDPISGHTALYWYRQSLGQGLEFLIYFQGNSAPDKSGLPSDRFSAERTGGSVSTLTIQRTQQEDSAVYLCASRLDTQGSEQYFGPGTRLTVT.

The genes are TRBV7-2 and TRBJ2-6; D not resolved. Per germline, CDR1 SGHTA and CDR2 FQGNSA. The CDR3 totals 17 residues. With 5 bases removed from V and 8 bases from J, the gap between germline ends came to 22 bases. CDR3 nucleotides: TGTGCCAGCAGCCAAGCAGGCGGCAGCACCCAGTCCAACGTCCTGACTTTC. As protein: CASSQAGGSTQSNVLTF.

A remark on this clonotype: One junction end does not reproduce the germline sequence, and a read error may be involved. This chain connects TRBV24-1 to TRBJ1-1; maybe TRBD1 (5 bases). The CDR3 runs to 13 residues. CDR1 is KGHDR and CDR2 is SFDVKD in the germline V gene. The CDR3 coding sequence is TGTGCCACCGGTAAGCGGGGCACAGATGCAGCGTATTTT. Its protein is CATGKRGTDAAYF.

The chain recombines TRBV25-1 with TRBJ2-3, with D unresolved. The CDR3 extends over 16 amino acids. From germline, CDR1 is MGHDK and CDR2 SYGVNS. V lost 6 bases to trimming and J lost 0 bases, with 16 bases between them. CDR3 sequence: CASSEESGGSTDTQYF. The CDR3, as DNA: TGTGCCAGCAGCGAGGAGTCAGGCGGTAGCACAGATACGCAGTATTTT.

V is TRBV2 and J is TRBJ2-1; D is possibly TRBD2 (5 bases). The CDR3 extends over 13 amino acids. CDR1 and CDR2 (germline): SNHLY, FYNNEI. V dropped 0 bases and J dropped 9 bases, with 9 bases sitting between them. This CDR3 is CASSEAAGGEQFF. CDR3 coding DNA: TGTGCCAGCAGTGAAGCGGCAGGAGGTGAGCAGTTCTTC.

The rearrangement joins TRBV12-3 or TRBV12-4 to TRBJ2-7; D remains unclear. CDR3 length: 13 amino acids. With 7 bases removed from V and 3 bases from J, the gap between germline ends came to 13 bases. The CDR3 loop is CASTQAPDYEQYF. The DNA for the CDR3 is TGTGCCAGCACGCAAGCACCTGACTACGAGCAGTACTTC.

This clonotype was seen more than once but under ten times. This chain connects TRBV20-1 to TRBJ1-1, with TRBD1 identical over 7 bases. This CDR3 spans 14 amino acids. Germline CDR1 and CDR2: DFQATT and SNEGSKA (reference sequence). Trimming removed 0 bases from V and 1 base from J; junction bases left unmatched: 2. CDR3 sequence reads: CSAREGTANTEAFF. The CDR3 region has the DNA TGCAGTGCTAGAGAGGGGACAGCGAACACTGAAGCTTTCTTT.

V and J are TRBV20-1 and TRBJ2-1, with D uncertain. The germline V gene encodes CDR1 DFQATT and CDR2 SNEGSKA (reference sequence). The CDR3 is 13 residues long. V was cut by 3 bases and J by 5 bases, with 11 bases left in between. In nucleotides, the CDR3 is TGCAGTGCTAGGATGGTGAGAGACAATGAGCAGTTCTTC. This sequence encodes CSARMVRDNEQFF.